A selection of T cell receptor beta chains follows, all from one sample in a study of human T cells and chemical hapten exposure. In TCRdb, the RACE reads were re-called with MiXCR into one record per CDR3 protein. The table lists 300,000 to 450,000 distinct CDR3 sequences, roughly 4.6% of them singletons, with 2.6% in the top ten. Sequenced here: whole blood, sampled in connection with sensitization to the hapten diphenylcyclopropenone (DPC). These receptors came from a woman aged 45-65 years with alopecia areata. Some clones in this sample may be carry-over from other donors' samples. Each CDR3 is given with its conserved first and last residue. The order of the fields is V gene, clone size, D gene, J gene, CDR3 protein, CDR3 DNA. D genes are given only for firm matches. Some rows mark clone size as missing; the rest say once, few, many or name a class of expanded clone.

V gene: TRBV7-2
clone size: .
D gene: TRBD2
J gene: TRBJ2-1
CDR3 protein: CASSLFLREDEQFF
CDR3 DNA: TGTGCCAGCAGCTTATTCCTGCGGGAGGACGAGCAGTTCTTC

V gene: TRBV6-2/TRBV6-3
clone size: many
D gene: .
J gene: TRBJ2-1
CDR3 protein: CASSSTGVENEQFF
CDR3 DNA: TGTGCCAGCAGTTCGACAGGCGTCGAAAATGAGCAGTTCTTC

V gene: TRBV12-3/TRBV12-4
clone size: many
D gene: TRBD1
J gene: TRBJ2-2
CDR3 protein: CASRIPGQTNTGELFF
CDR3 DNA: TGTGCCAGCAGGATCCCGGGACAGACGAACACCGGGGAGCTGTTTTTT

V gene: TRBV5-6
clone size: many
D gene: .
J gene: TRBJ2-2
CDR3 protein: CASSLARGIRTGELFF
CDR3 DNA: TGTGCCAGCAGCTTGGCACGGGGGATCCGAACCGGGGAGCTGTTTTTT

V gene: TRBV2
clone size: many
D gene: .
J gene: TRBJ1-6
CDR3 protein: CAASGPSPLHF
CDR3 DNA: TGTGCCGCGTCAGGGCCCTCACCCCTCCACTTT

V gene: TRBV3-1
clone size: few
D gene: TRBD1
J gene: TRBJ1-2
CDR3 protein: CASSHSARTGPNYGYTF
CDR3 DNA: TGTGCCAGCAGCCACTCCGCTAGGACAGGGCCTAACTATGGCTACACCTTC

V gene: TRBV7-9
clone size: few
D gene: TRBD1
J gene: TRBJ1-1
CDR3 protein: CASSAGQVHTEAFF
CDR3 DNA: TGTGCCAGCAGCGCTGGACAGGTTCACACTGAAGCTTTCTTT

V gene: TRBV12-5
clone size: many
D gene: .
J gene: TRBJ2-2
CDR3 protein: CASGSDRRSNTGELFF
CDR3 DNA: TGTGCTAGTGGATCAGACAGGAGATCGAACACCGGGGAGCTGTTTTTT

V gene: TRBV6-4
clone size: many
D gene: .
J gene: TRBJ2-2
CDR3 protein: CASSLRALPPGELFF
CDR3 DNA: TGTGCCAGCAGCCTCCGGGCTTTACCACCCGGGGAGCTGTTTTTT

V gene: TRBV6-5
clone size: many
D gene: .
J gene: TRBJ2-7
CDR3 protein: CASRPSQGSYEQYF
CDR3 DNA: TGTGCCAGCAGACCCTCACAGGGCTCCTACGAGCAGTACTTC

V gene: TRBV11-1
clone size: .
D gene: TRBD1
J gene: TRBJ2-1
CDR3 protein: CASSLIETGDRLFF
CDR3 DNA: TGTGCCAGCAGCTTAATCGAAACCGGGGACAGGTTGTTCTTC

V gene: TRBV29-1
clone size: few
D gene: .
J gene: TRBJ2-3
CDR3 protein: CSVGGAGLSPGDTQYF
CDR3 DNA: TGCAGCGTCGGAGGAGCAGGCCTTTCCCCTGGAGATACGCAGTATTTT

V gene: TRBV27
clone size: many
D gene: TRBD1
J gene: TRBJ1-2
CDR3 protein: CASRGIDRGFTNYGYTF
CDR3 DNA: TGTGCCAGCCGGGGGATCGACAGGGGATTTACTAACTATGGCTACACCTTC

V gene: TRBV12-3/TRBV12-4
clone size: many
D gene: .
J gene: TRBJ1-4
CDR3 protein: CASSLGGLGDEKLFF
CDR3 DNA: TGTGCCAGCAGTTTAGGAGGGTTAGGTGATGAAAAACTGTTTTTT

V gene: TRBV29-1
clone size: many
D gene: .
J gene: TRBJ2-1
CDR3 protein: CSVDGEFF
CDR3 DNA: TGCAGCGTTGATGGCGAGTTCTTC

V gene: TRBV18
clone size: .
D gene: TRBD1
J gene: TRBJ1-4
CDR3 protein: CASSQGAWANEKLFF
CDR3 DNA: TGTGCCAGCTCACAGGGGGCCTGGGCTAATGAAAAACTGTTTTTT

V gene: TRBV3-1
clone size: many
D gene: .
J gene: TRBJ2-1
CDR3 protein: CASSQESSGQSSYNEQFF
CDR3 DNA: TGTGCCAGCAGCCAAGAGTCTAGCGGACAGAGCTCCTACAATGAGCAGTTCTTC

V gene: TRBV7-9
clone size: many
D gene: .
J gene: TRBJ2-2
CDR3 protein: CASSLTEGKGPGELFF
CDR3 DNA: TGTGCCAGCAGCCTCACGGAGGGGAAGGGTCCCGGGGAGCTGTTTTTT

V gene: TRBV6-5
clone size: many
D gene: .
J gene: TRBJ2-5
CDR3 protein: CASSYRGYQETQYF
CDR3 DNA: TGTGCCAGCAGTTACCGGGGGTACCAAGAGACCCAGTACTTC

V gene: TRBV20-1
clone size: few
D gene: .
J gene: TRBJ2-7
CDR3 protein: CSALPPGPAYEQYF
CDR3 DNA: TGCAGTGCCCTTCCCCCAGGTCCGGCCTACGAGCAGTACTTC

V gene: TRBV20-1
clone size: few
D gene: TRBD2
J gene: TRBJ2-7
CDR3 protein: CSAFGTSGLSYEQYF
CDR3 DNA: TGCAGTGCTTTCGGGACTAGCGGGTTATCCTACGAGCAGTACTTC

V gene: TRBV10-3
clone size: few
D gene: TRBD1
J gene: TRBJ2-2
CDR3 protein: CAIRGTDNTGELFF
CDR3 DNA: TGTGCCATCAGGGGGACAGACAACACCGGGGAGCTGTTTTTT

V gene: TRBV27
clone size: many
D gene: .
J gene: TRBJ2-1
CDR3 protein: CASSSTLRGEQFF
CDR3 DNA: TGTGCCAGCAGTTCCACCCTCAGGGGTGAGCAGTTCTTC

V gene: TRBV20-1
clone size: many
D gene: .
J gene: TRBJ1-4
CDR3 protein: CSAETTTNEKLFF
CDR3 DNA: TGCAGTGCTGAGACAACAACTAATGAAAAACTGTTTTTT

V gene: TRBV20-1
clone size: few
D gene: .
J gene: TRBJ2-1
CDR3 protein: CSARYNEQFF
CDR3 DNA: TGCAGTGCTAGATATAATGAGCAGTTCTTC

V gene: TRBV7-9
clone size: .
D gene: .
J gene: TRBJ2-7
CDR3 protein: CASSSGPRASEQYF
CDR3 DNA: TGTGCCAGCAGCTCGGGGCCCAGGGCGAGCGAGCAGTACTTC

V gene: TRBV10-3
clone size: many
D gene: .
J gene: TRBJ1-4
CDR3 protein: CAISESGRQAEKLFF
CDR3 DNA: TGTGCCATCAGTGAGTCAGGGAGGCAGGCGGAAAAACTGTTTTTT

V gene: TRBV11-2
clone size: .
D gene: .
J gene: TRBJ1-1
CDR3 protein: CASSPGAEAFF
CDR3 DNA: TGTGCCAGCAGCCCAGGGGCTGAAGCTTTCTTT

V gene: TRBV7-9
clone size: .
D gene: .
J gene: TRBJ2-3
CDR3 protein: CASSGGERDTQYF
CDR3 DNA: TGTGCCAGCAGCGGTGGTGAGCGAGATACGCAGTATTTT

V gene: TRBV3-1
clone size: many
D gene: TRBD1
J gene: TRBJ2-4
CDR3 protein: CASSQAGTVAKNIQYF
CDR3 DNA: TGTGCCAGCAGCCAAGCTGGGACAGTAGCCAAAAACATTCAGTACTTC

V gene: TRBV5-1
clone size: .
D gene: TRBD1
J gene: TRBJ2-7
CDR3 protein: CASSLLQGSYEQYF
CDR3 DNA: TGCGCCAGCAGCTTACTACAGGGGAGCTACGAGCAGTACTTC

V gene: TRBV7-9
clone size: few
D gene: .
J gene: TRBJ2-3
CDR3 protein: CASSPPSGAWGNTQYF
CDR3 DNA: TGTGCCAGCAGCCCCCCGTCGGGGGCTTGGGGGAATACGCAGTATTTT

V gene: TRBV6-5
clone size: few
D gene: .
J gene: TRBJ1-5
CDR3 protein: CASSYGHQGPQHF
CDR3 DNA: TGTGCCAGCAGTTACGGACATCAAGGGCCCCAGCATTTT

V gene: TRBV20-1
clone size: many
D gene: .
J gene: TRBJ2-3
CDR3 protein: CSARDLNTQYF
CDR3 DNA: TGCAGTGCTAGAGACTTGAATACGCAGTATTTT

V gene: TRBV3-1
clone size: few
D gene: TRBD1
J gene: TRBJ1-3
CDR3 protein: CASSFRDRTGNTIYF
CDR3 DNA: TGTGCCAGCAGCTTCCGGGACAGAACCGGGAACACCATATATTTT

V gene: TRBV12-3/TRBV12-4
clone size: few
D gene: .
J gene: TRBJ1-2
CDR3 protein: CASSLRQGGGYTF
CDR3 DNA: TGTGCCAGCAGTTTACGGCAGGGTGGAGGCTACACCTTC

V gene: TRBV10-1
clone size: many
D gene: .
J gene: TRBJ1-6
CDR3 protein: CASSDLDRVSYNSPLHF
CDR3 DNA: TGCGCCAGCAGTGACCTGGACAGAGTCTCCTATAATTCACCCCTCCACTTT

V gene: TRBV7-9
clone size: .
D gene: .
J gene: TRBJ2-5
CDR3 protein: CASSFSSGPETQYF
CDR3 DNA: TGTGCCAGCAGCTTTTCATCTGGGCCAGAGACCCAGTACTTC

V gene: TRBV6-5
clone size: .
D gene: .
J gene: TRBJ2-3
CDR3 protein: CASSGHVGTDTQYF
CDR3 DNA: TGTGCCAGCAGCGGTCACGTGGGCACAGATACGCAGTATTTT

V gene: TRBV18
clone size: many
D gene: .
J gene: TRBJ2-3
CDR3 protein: CASSPLDSTDTQYF
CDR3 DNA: TGTGCCAGCTCACCGTTGGACAGCACAGATACGCAGTATTTT

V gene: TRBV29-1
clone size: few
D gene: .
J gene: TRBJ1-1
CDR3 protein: CSATQGNTEAFF
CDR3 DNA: TGCAGCGCCACACAGGGAAACACTGAAGCTTTCTTT